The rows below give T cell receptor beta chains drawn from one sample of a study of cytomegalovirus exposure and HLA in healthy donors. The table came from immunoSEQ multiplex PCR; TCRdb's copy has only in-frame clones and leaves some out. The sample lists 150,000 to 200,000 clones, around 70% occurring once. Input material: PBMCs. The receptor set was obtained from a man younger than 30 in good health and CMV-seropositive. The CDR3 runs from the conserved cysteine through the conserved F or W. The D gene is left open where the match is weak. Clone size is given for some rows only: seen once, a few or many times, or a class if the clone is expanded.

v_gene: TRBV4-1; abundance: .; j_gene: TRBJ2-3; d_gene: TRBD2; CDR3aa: CASSLGPVLAGGRRRTDTQYF; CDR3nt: TGCGCCAGCAGCTTGGGACCTGTCTTAGCGGGAGGCCGGAGAAGGACAGATACGCAGTATTTT
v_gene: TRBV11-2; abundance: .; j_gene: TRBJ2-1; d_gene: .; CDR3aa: CASSPIVAVSYNEQFF; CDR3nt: TGTGCCAGCAGCCCCATTGTAGCGGTCTCCTACAATGAGCAGTTCTTC
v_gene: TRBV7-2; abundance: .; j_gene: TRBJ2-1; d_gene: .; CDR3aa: CASSSRGNNEQFF; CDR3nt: TGTGCCAGCAGCTCCCGGGGTAACAATGAGCAGTTCTTC
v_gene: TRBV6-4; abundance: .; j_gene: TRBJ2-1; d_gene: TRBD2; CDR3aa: CASSENSGKQFF; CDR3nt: TGTGCCAGCAGTGAAAATAGCGGGAAGCAGTTCTTC
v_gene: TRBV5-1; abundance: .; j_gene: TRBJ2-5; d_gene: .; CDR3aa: CASSPGAGRETQYF; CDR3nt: TGCGCCAGCAGCCCCGGGGCGGGGCGAGAGACCCAGTACTTC
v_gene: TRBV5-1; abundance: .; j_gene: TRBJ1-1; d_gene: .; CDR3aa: CASSLDRLNTEAFF; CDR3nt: TGCGCCAGCAGCTTGGACAGATTGAACACTGAAGCTTTCTTT
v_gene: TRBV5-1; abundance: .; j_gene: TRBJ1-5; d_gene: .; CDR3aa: CASSVSSNQPQHF; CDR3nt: TGCGCCAGCAGCGTATCTAGCAATCAGCCCCAGCATTTT
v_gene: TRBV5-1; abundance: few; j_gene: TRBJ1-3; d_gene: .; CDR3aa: CASSVDGTGNTIYF; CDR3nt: TGCGCCAGCAGCGTCGACGGGACTGGAAACACCATATATTTT
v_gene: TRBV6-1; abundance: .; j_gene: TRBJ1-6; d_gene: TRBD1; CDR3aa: CASSGRGQGLNSPLHF; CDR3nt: TGTGCCAGCAGTGGGAGGGGACAGGGCCTTAATTCACCCCTCCACTTT
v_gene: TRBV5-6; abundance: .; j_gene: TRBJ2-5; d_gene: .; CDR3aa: CASSPLGGQETQYF; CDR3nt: TGTGCCAGCAGCCCCCTCGGCGGCCAAGAGACCCAGTACTTC
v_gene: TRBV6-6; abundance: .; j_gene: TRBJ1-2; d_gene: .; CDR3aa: CASSSGLGYGYTF; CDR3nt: TGTGCCAGCAGTTCAGGGTTGGGCTATGGCTACACCTTC
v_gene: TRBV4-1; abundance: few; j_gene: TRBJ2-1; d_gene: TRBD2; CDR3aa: CASSQGLAGGGHEQFF; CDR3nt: TGCGCCAGCAGCCAAGGACTAGCGGGAGGGGGCCATGAGCAGTTCTTC
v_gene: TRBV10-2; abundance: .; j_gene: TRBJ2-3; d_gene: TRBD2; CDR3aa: CASSLRRGGSDTQYF; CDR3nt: TGCGCCAGCAGTCTGAGGCGGGGGGGCTCAGATACGCAGTATTTT
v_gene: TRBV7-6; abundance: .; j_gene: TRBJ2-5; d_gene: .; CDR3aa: CASSLGGGQETQYF; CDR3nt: TGTGCCAGCAGCTTAGGTGGCGGCCAAGAGACCCAGTACTTC
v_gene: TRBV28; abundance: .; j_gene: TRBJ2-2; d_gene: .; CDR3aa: CASFGGNTGELFF; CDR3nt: TGTGCCAGCTTCGGCGGAAACACCGGGGAGCTGTTTTTT
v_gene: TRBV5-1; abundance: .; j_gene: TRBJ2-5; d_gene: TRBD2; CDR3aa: CASSLASGRGETQYF; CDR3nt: TGCGCCAGCAGCTTGGCTAGCGGGAGAGGGGAGACCCAGTACTTC
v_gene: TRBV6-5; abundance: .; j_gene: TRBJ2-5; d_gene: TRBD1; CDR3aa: CASSPTGETKETQYF; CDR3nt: TGTGCCAGCAGCCCGACAGGGGAGACAAAAGAGACCCAGTACTTC
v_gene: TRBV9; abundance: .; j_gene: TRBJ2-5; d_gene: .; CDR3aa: CASSVGTVPQETQYF; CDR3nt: TGTGCCAGCAGCGTAGGGACAGTTCCCCAAGAGACCCAGTACTTC
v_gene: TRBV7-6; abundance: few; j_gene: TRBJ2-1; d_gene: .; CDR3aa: CASSLALYNEQFF; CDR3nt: TGTGCCAGCAGCTTAGCCCTCTACAATGAGCAGTTCTTC
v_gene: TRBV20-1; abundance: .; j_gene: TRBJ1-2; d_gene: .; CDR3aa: CSAAGSAGYTF; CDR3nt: TGCAGTGCTGCGGGGTCGGCTGGCTACACCTTC
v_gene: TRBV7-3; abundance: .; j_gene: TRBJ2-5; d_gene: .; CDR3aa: CASSLSGGAETQYF; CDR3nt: TGTGCCAGCAGCTTAAGTGGGGGGGCGGAGACCCAGTACTTC
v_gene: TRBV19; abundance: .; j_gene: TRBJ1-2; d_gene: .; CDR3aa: CASSIDGVYGYTF; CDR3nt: TGTGCCAGTAGTATAGACGGTGTCTATGGCTACACCTTC
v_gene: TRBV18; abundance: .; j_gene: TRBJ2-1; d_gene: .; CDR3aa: CASSQVGGLGNEQFF; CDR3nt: TGTGCCAGCTCACAGGTTGGAGGGCTGGGTAATGAGCAGTTCTTC
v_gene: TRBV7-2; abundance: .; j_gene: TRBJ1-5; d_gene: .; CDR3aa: CASSLLRGSNQPQHF; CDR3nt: TGTGCCAGCAGCTTACTACGGGGTAGCAATCAGCCCCAGCATTTT
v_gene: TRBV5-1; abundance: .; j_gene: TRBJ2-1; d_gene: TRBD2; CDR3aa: CASSPGTSGINEQFF; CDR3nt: TGCGCCAGCAGTCCCGGGACTAGCGGGATAAATGAGCAGTTCTTC
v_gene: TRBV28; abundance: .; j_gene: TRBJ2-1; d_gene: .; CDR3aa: CASRPIWGEFYNEQFF; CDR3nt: TGTGCCAGCAGACCCATCTGGGGGGAATTCTACAATGAGCAGTTCTTC
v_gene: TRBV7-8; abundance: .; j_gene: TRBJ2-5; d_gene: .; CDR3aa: CASSLDSETQYF; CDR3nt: TGTGCCAGCAGCTTAGATAGCGAGACCCAGTACTTC
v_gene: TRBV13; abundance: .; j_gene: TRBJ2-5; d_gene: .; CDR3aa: CASSPRSGKRETQYF; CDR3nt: TGTGCCAGCAGCCCCCGGTCCGGGAAAAGAGAGACCCAGTACTTC
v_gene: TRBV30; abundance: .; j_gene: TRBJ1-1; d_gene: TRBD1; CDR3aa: CAWAQGQDTEAFF; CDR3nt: TGTGCCTGGGCCCAAGGACAGGACACTGAAGCTTTCTTT
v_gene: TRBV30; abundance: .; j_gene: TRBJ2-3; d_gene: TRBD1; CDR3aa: CAWKAGQGVTDTQYF; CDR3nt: TGTGCCTGGAAGGCGGGACAGGGTGTAACAGATACGCAGTATTTT
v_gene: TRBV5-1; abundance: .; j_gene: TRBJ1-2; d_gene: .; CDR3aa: CASSPRQGGDGYTF; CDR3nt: TGCGCCAGCAGCCCAAGGCAGGGCGGGGATGGCTACACCTTC
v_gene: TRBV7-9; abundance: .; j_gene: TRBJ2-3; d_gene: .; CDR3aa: CASSLQGTFTDTQYF; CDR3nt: TGTGCCAGCAGCTTACAAGGGACTTTCACAGATACGCAGTATTTT
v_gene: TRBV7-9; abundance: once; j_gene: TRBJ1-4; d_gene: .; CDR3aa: CASSFRTESEKLFF; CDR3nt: TGTGCCAGCAGCTTTAGGACTGAATCTGAAAAACTGTTTTTT
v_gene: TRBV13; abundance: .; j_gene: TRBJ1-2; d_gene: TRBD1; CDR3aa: CASSDRDYGYTF; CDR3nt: TGTGCCAGCAGCGACAGGGACTATGGCTACACCTTC
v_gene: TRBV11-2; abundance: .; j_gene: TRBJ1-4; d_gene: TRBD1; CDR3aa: CASSSGTGDEKLFF; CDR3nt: TGTGCCAGCAGCTCCGGGACAGGGGATGAAAAACTGTTTTTT
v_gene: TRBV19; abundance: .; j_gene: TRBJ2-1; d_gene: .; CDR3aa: CASSGSGEQFF; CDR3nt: TGTGCCAGTAGTGGCTCCGGGGAGCAGTTCTTC
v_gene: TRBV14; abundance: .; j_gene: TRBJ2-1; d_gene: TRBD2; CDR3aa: CASSQDTSGEVNEQFF; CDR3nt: TGTGCCAGCAGCCAAGACACTAGCGGGGAAGTCAATGAGCAGTTCTTC
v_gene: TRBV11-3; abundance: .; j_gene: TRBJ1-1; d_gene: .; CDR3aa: CASSFLGGGTEAFF; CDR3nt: TGTGCCAGCAGCTTCCTCGGGGGGGGCACTGAAGCTTTCTTT
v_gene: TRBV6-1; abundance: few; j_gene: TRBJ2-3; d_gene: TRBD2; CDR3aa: CASSELAGGPDTQYF; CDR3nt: TGTGCCAGCAGTGAGCTAGCGGGAGGGCCAGATACGCAGTATTTT
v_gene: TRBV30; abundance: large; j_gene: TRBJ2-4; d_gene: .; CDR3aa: CAWSVRGTTKNIQYF; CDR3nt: TGTGCCTGGAGTGTACGGGGGACGACAAAAAACATTCAGTACTTC
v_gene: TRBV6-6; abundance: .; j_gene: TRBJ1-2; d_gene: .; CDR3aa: CASTLLFGYGYTF; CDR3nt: TGTGCCAGCACCCTCTTATTCGGCTATGGCTACACCTTC
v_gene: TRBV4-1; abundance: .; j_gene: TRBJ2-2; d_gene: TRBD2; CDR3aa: CASSPRTSGGAGELFF; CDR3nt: TGCGCCAGCAGCCCCCGGACTAGCGGGGGTGCCGGGGAGCTGTTTTTT
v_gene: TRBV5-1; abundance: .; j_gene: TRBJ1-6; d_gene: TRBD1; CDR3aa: CASSQGTENSPLHF; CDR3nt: TGCGCCAGCAGCCAAGGGACAGAAAATTCACCCCTCCACTTT
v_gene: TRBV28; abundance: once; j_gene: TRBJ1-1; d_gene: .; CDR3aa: CASSGGREAFF; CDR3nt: TGTGCCAGCAGCGGGGGGAGGGAAGCTTTCTTT
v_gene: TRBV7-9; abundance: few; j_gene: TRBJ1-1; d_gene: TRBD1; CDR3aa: CASSEMDRGLLPAFF; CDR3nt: TGTGCCAGCAGCGAGATGGACAGGGGACTTCTTCCAGCTTTCTTT
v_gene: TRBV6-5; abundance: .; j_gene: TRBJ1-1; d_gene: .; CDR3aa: CASSYGAVNTEAFF; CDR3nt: TGTGCCAGCAGTTACGGGGCGGTGAACACTGAAGCTTTCTTT
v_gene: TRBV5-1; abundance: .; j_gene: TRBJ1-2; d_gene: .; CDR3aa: CASSLALRGGYTF; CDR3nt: TGCGCCAGCAGCTTGGCTCTCAGGGGTGGCTACACCTTC
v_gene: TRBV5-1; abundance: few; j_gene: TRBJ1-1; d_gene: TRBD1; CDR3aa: CASSRGSGGTEAFF; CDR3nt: TGCGCCAGCAGCCGAGGATCAGGGGGGACTGAAGCTTTCTTT
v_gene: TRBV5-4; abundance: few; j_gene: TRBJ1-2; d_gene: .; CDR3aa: CASSLAGLARGGYTF; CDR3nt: TGTGCCAGCAGCTTGGCGGGCCTGGCACGAGGGGGCTACACCTTC
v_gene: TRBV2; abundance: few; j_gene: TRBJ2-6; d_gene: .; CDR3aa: CASSEQGGANVLTF; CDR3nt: TGTGCCAGCAGTGAACAGGGGGGGGCCAACGTCCTGACTTTC